What follows are 32 T cell receptor beta chains derived from one specimen sequenced in a study of CD8+CD57+ T cells in acquired aplastic anemia. Template material for TCR beta VDJ and CDR3 profiling consisted of genomic DNA. MiXCR, run by TCRdb on the reads, gives a single entry per CDR3 protein. The data hold under 200,000 distinct CDR3 sequences, with approximately 43% observed a single time. Sequences were obtained from sorted CD4+, CD8+, or CD8+CD57+ T cells (not recorded which) from PBMCs. The receptors derive from a human donor in good health.

The chain has TRBV19 and TRBJ1-3; the D is unclear. Per germline, CDR1 LNHDA and CDR2 SQIVND (reference sequence). This CDR3 is built from 16 residues. V lost 8 bases to trimming and J lost 0 bases, with 17 bases between them. CDR3 loop: CASHQGSAVSGNTIYF. The CDR3 bases are TGTGCCAGTCACCAAGGGTCGGCGGTCTCTGGAAACACCATATATTTT.

The chain employs TRBV5-6 and TRBJ2-1, with TRBD2 matching over 12 bases. V trimming: 4 bases; J trimming: 8 bases; junction bases outside the gene matches: 7. The CDR3 is 15 residues long. Per the germline V gene, CDR1 is SGHDT and CDR2 is YYEEEE. CDR3 sequence reads: CASSPTSGRYYEQFF. CDR3 in DNA: TGTGCCAGCAGCCCGACTAGCGGGAGATACTATGAGCAGTTCTTC.

In this sample, this clonotype turned up many times. The chain is built from TRBV7-2 and TRBJ2-3; 10 bases are shared with TRBD1. Germline assignment: CDR1 SGHTA and CDR2 FQGNSA. Germline trimming cut 1 base from V and 9 bases from J; bases unmatched to any gene: 10. The CDR3 is 16 residues long. CDR3 in DNA: TGTGCCAGCAGCTTAGGACAGGGGGCGTCGAGAGGCACGCAGTATTTT. This gives the protein CASSLGQGASRGTQYF. The full variable domain, completed using reference TRBV7-2 and TRBJ2-3, is GAGVSQSPSNKVTEKGKDVELRCDPISGHTALYWYRQSLGQGLEFLIYFQGNSAPDKSGLPSDRFSAERTGGSVSTLTIQRTQQEDSAVYLCASSLGQGASRGTQYFGPGTRLTVL.

This clonotype was found many times. The J gene is TRBJ2-1, the V gene TRBV5-4, with 7 positions matching TRBD1. This CDR3 contains 14 residues. Germline loops: CDR1 SGHNT, CDR2 YYREEE (reference sequence). With 2 bases clipped from V and 5 bases from J, the junction kept 4 bases outside the gene matches. The DNA for the CDR3 is TGTGCCAGCAGCTTTAGACAGGGTAACAATGAGCAGTTCTTC. Protein product: CASSFRQGNNEQFF.

The sample holds many counts of this clonotype. The chain links TRBV19 to TRBJ1-4, with D possibly matching TRBD1 (6 bases). V gave up 3 bases and J gave up 2 bases, with 10 bases separating them. Germline V gene sequence: CDR1 LNHDA, CDR2 SQIVND (reference sequence). The CDR3 has 15 amino acids. This CDR3 reads CASSMETGTNEKLFF. In DNA, the CDR3 is TGTGCCAGTAGTATGGAAACAGGGACTAATGAAAAACTGTTTTTT.

The count of this clonotype is one. The chain has TRBV10-3 and TRBJ1-2, with D possibly matching TRBD1 (6 bases). This CDR3 contains 12 residues. Germline V gene sequence: CDR1 ENHRY, CDR2 SYGVKD. The V end lost 4 bases, the J end lost 3 bases, and 6 bases lay between the germline ends. CDR3 DNA sequence: TGTGCCATCAGTGGACAGGACTATGGCTACACCTTC. Translating it yields CAISGQDYGYTF.

This clonotype was detected only a few times. The chain joins TRBV6-1 to TRBJ1-4, with TRBD1 as a possible D gene (5 bases). Trimming left V 5 bases short and J 0 bases short, with 13 bases between. Germline lookup yields CDR1 MNHNS and CDR2 SASEGT. The CDR3 is made up of 16 amino acids. The DNA for the CDR3 is TGTGCCAGCAGTTCGGGGGGGGGGTCAACTAATGAAAAACTGTTTTTT. As protein: CASSSGGGSTNEKLFF.

The chain is built from TRBV6-1 and TRBJ2-7, with D perhaps matching TRBD1 or TRBD2 (5 bases each). V was trimmed by 0 bases and J by 2 bases, leaving 8 bases between them. CDR3 length: 14 amino acids. Germline CDR1 is MNHNS and CDR2 is SASEGT. The CDR3 sequence: CASSEAGTTYEQYF. CDR3 nucleotide sequence: TGTGCCAGCAGTGAAGCGGGGACCACCTACGAGCAGTACTTC.

This clonotype appeared many times. The V and J genes are TRBV19 and TRBJ2-2, with D perhaps TRBD2 (6 bases). CDR1 is LNHDA, CDR2 SQIVND, per germline (reference sequence). The CDR3 runs 14 residues. V lost 7 bases, J lost 1 base, and 10 bases lay in between. The CDR3 region is CASTFGGNTGELFF. CDR3 nucleotide sequence: TGTGCCAGTACTTTCGGGGGGAACACCGGGGAGCTGTTTTTT. Drawing the rest from reference TRBV19 and TRBJ2-2, the complete variable domain is DGGITQSPKYLFRKEGQNVTLSCEQNLNHDAMYWYRQDPGQGLRLIYYSQIVNDFQKGDIAEGYSVSREKKESFPLTVTSAQKNPTAFYLCASTFGGNTGELFFGEGSRLTVL.

In this sample, this clonotype turned up once. The CDR3 sequence is CASSETGGNQPQHF. The CDR3 DNA is TGTGCCAGCAGTGAGACAGGGGGCAATCAGCCCCAGCATTTT. V usage is TRBV2 and J usage is TRBJ1-5, with 8 bases identical to TRBD1. Germline CDR1 and CDR2: SNHLY and FYNNEI. The CDR3 spans 14 residues. The junction had 0 bases not matched to a gene; V was cut back by 3 bases and J by 2 bases.

This clonotype occurred many times. The chain employs TRBV7-8 and TRBJ2-7, with D perhaps TRBD1 (6 bases). V lost 0 bases and J 6 bases, leaving 9 bases between the germline ends. Germline assignment: CDR1 SGHVS and CDR2 FQNEAQ. This CDR3 is built from 13 residues. The CDR3, as DNA: TGTGCCAGCAGCTTAGCGGGGGCTGCCGAGCAGTACTTC. Protein product: CASSLAGAAEQYF.

This clonotype occurred many times. The rearrangement links TRBV5-1 to TRBJ2-7; D uncertain. Trimming cost V 4 bases and J 5 bases, with 4 bases left between them. This CDR3 is built from 10 residues. The germline CDR1 and CDR2 sequences are SGHRS and YFSETQ. In DNA, the CDR3 is TGCGCCAGCAGCGGGGACGAGCAGTACTTC. Translation gives CASSGDEQYF.

This clonotype appeared a few times. The chain carries TRBV5-1 and TRBJ2-1; 9 bases are shared with TRBD1. V gave up 3 bases and J gave up 10 bases; unmatched junction bases: 8. Germline V lookup: CDR1 SGHRS, CDR2 YFSETQ. The CDR3 contains 14 residues. In DNA, the CDR3 is TGCGCCAGCAGCTGGACAGGGGAAGCACAGGAGCAGTTCTTC. This codes for CASSWTGEAQEQFF.

The J gene is TRBJ2-1, the V gene TRBV9, with TRBD2 identical over 8 bases. Germline V gene sequence: CDR1 SGDLS, CDR2 YYNGEE. This CDR3 spans 15 amino acids. J was trimmed by 5 bases and V by 0 bases; bases with no gene match: 4. CDR3 residues: CASSVGAGAHNEQFF. The DNA for the CDR3 is TGTGCCAGCAGCGTAGGAGCGGGAGCCCACAATGAGCAGTTCTTC.

The chain recombines TRBV19 with TRBJ1-1; 7 nucleotides match TRBD1. J lost 4 bases, V lost 2 bases, and 7 bases had no gene match. Per the germline V gene, CDR1 is LNHDA and CDR2 is SQIVND (reference sequence). The CDR3 contains 15 residues. Here the CDR3 DNA reads TGTGCCAGTAGTATACCTACAGGGGTGGCCACTGAAGCTTTCTTT. Translation gives CASSIPTGVATEAFF.

By share, this clonotype counts as medium-sized. The V and J genes are TRBV10-3 and TRBJ1-6; maybe TRBD1 (6 bases). V lost 4 bases and J 9 bases, leaving 10 bases between the germline ends. From germline, CDR1 is ENHRY and CDR2 SYGVKD. The CDR3 runs to 13 residues. The CDR3 DNA is TGTGCCATCAGTGGGGTAGGGGGTTCACCCCTCCACTTT. Translating it yields CAISGVGGSPLHF.

Of note for this clonotype: A much bigger clone sits one base away, suggesting this may be a read error. The chain uses TRBV5-1 and TRBJ2-7, with D unresolved. CDR1 SGHRS and CDR2 YFSETQ come from the germline V gene. CDR3 size: 14 residues. V was cut by 0 bases and J by 9 bases, with 16 bases left in between. CDR3 DNA: TGCGCCAGCAGCTTGGAACACTACGGCCACGTGCAGTACTTC. Its translation is CASSLEHYGHVQYF.

The sample holds a few counts of this clonotype. The chain carries TRBV3-1 and TRBJ1-5; tentatively, D is TRBD1 (5 bases). This CDR3 has 14 amino acids. CDR1 LGHDT and CDR2 YNNKEL come from the germline V gene (reference sequence). Trimming removed 1 base at V and 3 bases at J, with 7 bases between. The CDR3 bases are TGTGCCAGCAGCCAAGGACAGCCCAATCAGCCCCAGCATTTT. This gives the protein CASSQGQPNQPQHF.

This clonotype has a count of ten or more. This chain links TRBV20-1 with TRBJ2-7; maybe TRBD1 (6 bases). Looked up from germline, CDR1 is DFQATT and CDR2 is SNEGSKA (reference sequence). V was shortened by 6 bases and J by 4 bases, with 19 bases between the two germline ends. CDR3 length equals 14 residues. CDR3 amino acids: CSALDRTEFYEQYF. DNA of the CDR3: TGCAGTGCCCTAGATAGGACAGAATTTTACGAGCAGTACTTC.

CDR3 amino acids: CASSALHSGANVLTF. CDR3 nucleotide sequence: TGTGCCAGTAGTGCTCTGCACTCTGGGGCCAACGTCCTGACTTTC. This chain links TRBV19 with TRBJ2-6; D ambiguous. The V and J ends lost 5 bases and 0 bases respectively, with 8 bases between them. This CDR3 region has 15 residues. Germline V lookup: CDR1 LNHDA, CDR2 SQIVND (reference sequence).

This clonotype was seen a handful of times. The chain combines TRBV5-1 with TRBJ2-7; 7 nucleotides align to TRBD1. CDR1 is SGHRS and CDR2 is YFSETQ in the germline V gene. V lost 4 bases and J lost 5; bases outside the gene matches: 6. The CDR3 contains 13 residues. The CDR3 protein is CASSTGQADEQYF. In nucleotides, the CDR3 is TGCGCCAGCAGCACCGGACAGGCGGACGAGCAGTACTTC.

Ten or more counts support this clonotype. The V gene is TRBV11-1, the J gene TRBJ2-7; D is perhaps TRBD2 (6 bases). Germline values: CDR1 SGHAT, CDR2 FQDESV (reference sequence). Trimming removed 5 bases at V and 2 bases at J, with 16 bases between. This CDR3 is built from 15 residues. DNA for the CDR3: TGTGCCAGCAGCACCTCTCGACTAGATCCCTACGAGCAGTACTTC. Its translation is CASSTSRLDPYEQYF. The full variable domain, rest sourced from reference TRBV11-1 and TRBJ2-7, is EAEVAQSPRYKITEKSQAVAFWCDPISGHATLYWYRQILGQGPELLVQFQDESVVDDSQLPKDRFSAERLKGVDSTLKIQPAELGDSAMYLCASSTSRLDPYEQYFGPGTRLTVT.

This clonotype was detected many times. This sequence joins TRBV4-2 and TRBJ2-3; no definite D call. This CDR3 region has 14 residues. V was pared by 2 bases and J by 4 bases, with 10 bases between. From germline, CDR1 is LGHNA and CDR2 YNFKEQ. Here the CDR3 reads CASSQFDGSDTQYF. CDR3 sequence (DNA): TGTGCCAGCAGCCAATTCGATGGGTCAGATACGCAGTATTTT.

This clonotype has at least ten counts. The chain joins TRBV6-1 to TRBJ1-3; a weak D match, TRBD1 (5 bases). V lost 8 bases and J lost 0, with 11 bases in between. Per the germline V gene, CDR1 is MNHNS and CDR2 is SASEGT. This CDR3 is built from 14 residues. The CDR3 sequence: CASRPGTSGNTIYF. CDR3 bases: TGTGCCAGCCGGCCCGGGACCTCTGGAAACACCATATATTTT.

This clonotype was counted many times. The genes are TRBV24-1 and TRBJ2-6, with D perhaps TRBD1 (5 bases). This CDR3 is built from 18 residues. Germline CDR1 KGHDR, CDR2 SFDVKD. Trimming left V 4 bases short and J 4 bases short, with 19 bases between. CDR3 DNA sequence: TGTGCCACCAGTGACGACCGAATAACAGGATCCGGGGCCAACGTCCTGACTTTC. This codes for CATSDDRITGSGANVLTF.

In this sample, this clonotype turned up a few times. This may arise from a read error, as a much more abundant clone is one base away. CDR3 loop: CSARLQGARNQPQRF. The CDR3 nucleotides read TGCAGTGCTAGACTACAGGGGGCTAGGAATCAGCCCCAGCGTTTT. The chain combines TRBV20-1 with TRBJ1-5, with 9 nucleotides matching TRBD1. CDR3 size: 15 residues. CDR1 is DFQATT, CDR2 SNEGSKA, per germline (reference sequence).

This clonotype was counted at least ten times. The chain combines TRBV7-2 with TRBJ2-1, with unresolved D. The CDR3 is 14 amino acids. Trimming pared 4 bases from V and 0 bases from J, leaving 7 bases between. CDR1 is SGHTA, CDR2 FQGNSA, per germline. The CDR3 reads CASSSPGSYNEQFF. The CDR3 region has the DNA TGTGCCAGCAGCTCCCCCGGCTCCTACAATGAGCAGTTCTTC.

V and J are TRBV5-1 and TRBJ2-3, with a weak D call TRBD2 (5 bases). V was clipped by 0 bases and J by 4 bases, with 21 bases between them. The CDR3 consists of 18 residues. Germline values: CDR1 SGHRS, CDR2 YFSETQ. The CDR3 reads CASSLEFLSVTRSDTQYF. In DNA, the CDR3 is TGCGCCAGCAGCTTGGAATTTCTTTCCGTTACTAGATCAGATACGCAGTATTTT. Based on the CDR3 plus reference TRBV5-1 and TRBJ2-3, the full variable domain is KAGVTQTPRYLIKTRGQQVTLSCSPISGHRSVSWYQQTPGQGLQFLFEYFSETQRNKGNFPGRFSGRQFSNSRSEMNVSTLELGDSALYLCASSLEFLSVTRSDTQYFGPGTRLTVL.

As DNA, the CDR3 is TGTGCCACCAGCGGCCTCAGGGCCCTCTCTGGAAACACCATATATTTT. Protein sequence: CATSGLRALSGNTIYF. The V call is TRBV15, the J call TRBJ1-3; D possibly corresponds to TRBD1 (5 bases). CDR1 LNHNV and CDR2 YYDKDF come from the germline V gene (reference sequence). V shed 5 bases and J shed 0 bases, with 14 bases lying between them. CDR3 size: 16 residues.

This clonotype was found many times. The rearrangement uses TRBV5-1 and TRBJ2-3; perhaps D is TRBD1 or TRBD2 (5 bases each). The germline V gene encodes CDR1 SGHRS and CDR2 YFSETQ. The CDR3 totals 16 residues. V gave up 0 bases and J gave up 6 bases, with 17 bases separating them. The CDR3 sequence: CASSLARGKFRDTQYF. CDR3 sequence (DNA): TGCGCCAGCAGCTTGGCCCGGGGCAAGTTCAGGGATACGCAGTATTTT.

This clonotype was detected many times. This sequence joins TRBV7-8 and TRBJ2-7; D may correspond to TRBD1 or TRBD2 (5 bases each). Trimming removed 1 base from V and 3 bases from J, with 13 bases in between. The germline V gene has CDR1 SGHVS and CDR2 FQNEAQ. There are 15 residues in the CDR3. The CDR3 loop reads CASSLVLGRNYEQYF. In DNA form, the CDR3 reads TGTGCCAGCAGCTTAGTCTTGGGACGGAACTACGAGCAGTACTTC.

The chain joins TRBV25-1 to TRBJ2-3; D possibly corresponds to TRBD1 (6 bases). This CDR3 comprises 14 residues. Trimming left V 4 bases short and J 1 base short, with 9 bases between. CDR1 and CDR2 (germline): MGHDK, SYGVNS. This CDR3 reads CASSGRTGTDTQYF. The CDR3 bases are TGTGCCAGCAGTGGGCGGACAGGCACAGATACGCAGTATTTT.